These 2 T cell receptor beta chains came from one sample sequenced in a study of CD8 T cells in Susac syndrome. The authors reverse transcribed roughly 0.5 to 1 ug RNA with random hexamers. TCRdb fed the immunoSEQ multiplex PCR reads into MiXCR, producing one record per CDR3 protein. The sample contains around 270,000 distinct CDR3 sequences, 70% to 90% of which appear only once. The sample taken for sequencing was CD8+ T cells from PBMCs. The receptors originated from a human donor with multiple sclerosis.

Written as DNA, the CDR3 is TGTGCCAGCAGTTTATTCCTGGTTCCTGTCAGAGATAGCAATCAGCCCCAGCATTTT. Its protein product is CASSLFLVPVRDSNQPQHF. V and J are TRBV28 and TRBJ1-5; unclear D gene. Germline V lookup: CDR1 MDHEN, CDR2 SYDVKM. V shed 1 base and J shed 0 bases, with 19 bases lying between them. The CDR3 totals 19 residues.

This chain uses TRBV6-5 with TRBJ2-2; D perhaps matches TRBD2 (5 bases). The length of the CDR3 is 13 residues. Germline CDR1 is MNHEY and CDR2 is SVGAGI. Trimming took off 6 bases at V and 4 bases at J, with 9 bases between the two ends. The CDR3 DNA reads TGTGCCAGCAGGCCAGGACTCACCGGGGAGCTGTTTTTT. It encodes CASRPGLTGELFF.